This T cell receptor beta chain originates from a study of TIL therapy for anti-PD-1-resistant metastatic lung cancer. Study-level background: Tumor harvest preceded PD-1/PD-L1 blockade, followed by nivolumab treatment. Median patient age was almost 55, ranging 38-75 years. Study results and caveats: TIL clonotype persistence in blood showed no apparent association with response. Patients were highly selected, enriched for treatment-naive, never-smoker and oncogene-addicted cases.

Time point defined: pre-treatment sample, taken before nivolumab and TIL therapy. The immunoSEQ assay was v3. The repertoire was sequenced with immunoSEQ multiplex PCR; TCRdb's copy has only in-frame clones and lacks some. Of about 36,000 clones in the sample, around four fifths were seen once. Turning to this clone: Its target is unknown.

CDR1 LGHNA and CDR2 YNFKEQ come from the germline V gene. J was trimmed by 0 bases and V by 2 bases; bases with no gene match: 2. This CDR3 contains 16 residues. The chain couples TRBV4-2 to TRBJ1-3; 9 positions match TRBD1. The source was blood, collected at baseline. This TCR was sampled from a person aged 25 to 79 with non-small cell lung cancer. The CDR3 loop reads CASSQLTGGSGNTIYF. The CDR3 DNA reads TGTGCCAGCAGCCAATTGACAGGGGGCTCTGGAAACACCATATATTTT.